This TCR beta chain was profiled in a study of molecular identifiers for immune sequencing clone quantification. Overall study results and limits: Over 98% of effector molecules, yet under 1% of naive-cell molecules, were held by clones above 20 RNA copies.

Naive CD8 T cells underwent sorting with the CD8+CD4-CCR7+CD45RA+ definition. Trimming removed 2 bases from V and 2 bases from J; junction bases left unmatched: 10. The V gene's germline CDR1 is SQVTM and CDR2 ANQGSEA. The CDR3 is 16 amino acids. TCRdb ran MiXCR on the PCR reads and lists one entry per CDR3 protein. The sample records under 600,000 distinct CDR3 sequences, about a fifth being singletons. This clonotype was counted ten times or more. The antigen remains undetermined. The V and J genes are TRBV29-1 and TRBJ1-2, with 8 bases lining up with TRBD1. The sequence was collected from a human donor in good health. Some libraries in this study had Jurkat cell RNA spiked in. Sequenced material: naive CD8+ T cells from blood, with Jurkat cell RNA spiked in. Documented subset: FACS-sorted CD8+CD4-CCR7+CD45RA+ naive T cells. CDR3 protein: CSVEIAGGWSNYGYTF. The CDR3 DNA is TGCAGCGTTGAAATTGCAGGGGGCTGGAGCAACTATGGCTACACCTTC.